The 21 T cell receptor beta chains listed next were all sequenced from one sample in a study of T cells in Graves' hyperthyroidism and ophthalmopathy. RNA transcripts gave rise to amplified TCR beta CDR3 regions. The HTBI set primed first-round TCR CDR3 RT-PCR. TCRdb passed the multiplex PCR reads through MiXCR, listing each CDR3 protein once. Of roughly 180,000 distinct CDR3 sequences in the sample, about 15% were seen once. The specimen sequenced was blood. The source is a woman aged 45-60 years with Graves' hyperthyroidism.

Ten or more counts support this clonotype. This chain links TRBV7-6 with TRBJ1-4, with 8 bases that match TRBD1. This CDR3 contains 15 residues. V shed 1 base and J 7 bases; nucleotides not matched to a gene: 5. CDR1 and CDR2 (germline): SGHVS, FNYEAQ. The CDR3 spells CASSLGTGLGEKLFF. CDR3 DNA sequence: TGTGCCAGCAGCTTAGGGACAGGGTTGGGTGAAAAACTGTTTTTT.

This clonotype was seen repeatedly, ten times or more. V and J are TRBV7-2 and TRBJ1-2; D not resolved. This CDR3 has 11 residues. Germline V gene data show CDR1 as SGHTA and CDR2 as FQGNSA. V dropped 7 bases and J dropped 4 bases, with 7 bases sitting between them. The CDR3 sequence: CASTTGYGYTF. The CDR3 nucleotides read TGTGCCAGCACAACTGGCTATGGCTACACCTTC.

This clonotype was recorded at least ten times. V gene TRBV12-3 or TRBV12-4 combines with J gene TRBJ2-2; a possible D gene is TRBD2 (5 bases). Trimming removed 5 bases from V and 6 bases from J, with 16 bases in between. CDR3 length equals 15 residues. The chain's CDR3 is CASSPPGLAAGELFF. The CDR3 bases are TGTGCCAGCAGTCCTCCTGGGCTAGCCGCCGGGGAGCTGTTTTTT.

This clonotype was detected many times. The V call is TRBV2, the J call TRBJ1-2, with no clear D. CDR1 is SNHLY, CDR2 FYNNEI, per germline. Trimming took 2 bases from V and 10 from J, leaving 14 bases between them. The length of the CDR3 is 13 residues. The CDR3, as DNA: TGTGCCAGCAGTGAATTACGTCTGGATGACTACACCTTC. Protein sequence: CASSELRLDDYTF. The full variable domain, its missing parts supplied by reference TRBV2 and TRBJ1-2, is EPEVTQTPSHQVTQMGQEVILRCVPISNHLYFYWYRQILGQKVEFLVSFYNNEISEKSEIFDDQFSVERPDGSNFTLKIRSTKLEDSAMYFCASSELRLDDYTFGSGTRLTVV.

There are a few counts of this clonotype. The chain couples TRBV7-2 to TRBJ1-3; 7 bases map to TRBD1. The CDR3 runs to 12 residues. V trimming: 4 bases; J trimming: 9 bases; junction bases outside the gene matches: 3. In germline, CDR1 is SGHTA, CDR2 FQGNSA. CDR3 in amino acids: CASSSTGSTIYF. The CDR3 DNA reads as TGTGCCAGCAGCTCGACAGGGTCCACCATATATTTT.

This clonotype has a count of ten or more. The rearrangement joins TRBV3-1 to TRBJ2-7, with a weak D call TRBD1 (5 bases). Trimming cost V 1 base and J 2 bases, with 12 bases left between them. The CDR3 has 15 residues. Looked up from germline, CDR1 is LGHDT and CDR2 is YNNKEL (reference sequence). The CDR3 DNA reads TGTGCCAGCAGCCAAGCGGTGACAGTTACCTACGAGCAGTACTTC. Protein sequence: CASSQAVTVTYEQYF.

In this sample, this clonotype turned up many times. V gene TRBV5-1 combines with J gene TRBJ2-3; the match to TRBD2 covers 13 bases. The CDR3 loop spans 16 amino acids. V lost 0 bases, J lost 3 bases, and 1 base stayed unmatched. Germline CDR1 SGHRS, CDR2 YFSETQ. CDR3: CASSLGTSGGTDTQYF. For the CDR3, the DNA is TGCGCCAGCAGCTTGGGGACTAGCGGGGGTACAGATACGCAGTATTTT.

This clonotype has at least ten counts. This chain uses TRBV20-1 with TRBJ1-1; 10 bases are shared with TRBD1. Germline trimming cut 5 bases from V and 1 base from J; bases unmatched to any gene: 7. Germline V gene data show CDR1 as DFQATT and CDR2 as SNEGSKA (reference sequence). The CDR3 length is 15 residues. The CDR3 DNA reads TGCAGTGCTCGGGACAGGGGTCGCGGGAACACTGAAGCTTTCTTT. As protein: CSARDRGRGNTEAFF.

J is TRBJ1-5 and V is TRBV6-2 or TRBV6-3; D is perhaps TRBD1 (5 bases). Trimming took 3 bases from V and 9 from J, leaving 9 bases between them. Germline-derived CDR1 and CDR2 are MNHEY and SVGEGT. This CDR3 has 12 amino acids. The CDR3 loop is CASSYGGMPQHF. The DNA of the CDR3 is TGTGCCAGCAGTTATGGGGGAATGCCCCAGCATTTT.

This clonotype was detected ten times or more. The chain employs TRBV12-3 or TRBV12-4 and TRBJ1-1; D unclear. The CDR3 loop spans 14 amino acids. Trimming removed 1 base from V and 7 bases from J, with 13 bases in between. CDR3 in DNA: TGTGCCAGCAGTTTAGACCTAGGGAGAGGTGAAGCTTTCTTT. Its protein is CASSLDLGRGEAFF.

This chain joins TRBV2 and TRBJ2-3, with 9 positions matching TRBD1. The trim removed 8 bases at V and 3 bases at J, leaving 9 bases unmatched. The CDR3 runs to 15 residues. Per germline, CDR1 SNHLY and CDR2 FYNNEI. The CDR3 region is CASGGDREGTDTQYF. The CDR3 DNA reads TGTGCCAGCGGAGGGGACAGGGAAGGGACAGATACGCAGTATTTT.

The gene calls are TRBV4-2 and TRBJ2-1; the D gene is possibly TRBD2 (7 bases). V dropped 1 base and J dropped 9 bases, with 19 bases sitting between them. Looked up from germline, CDR1 is LGHNA and CDR2 is YNFKEQ. The CDR3 has 16 residues. DNA of the CDR3: TGTGCCAGCAGCCAAGGTACTTCGGGGGGCCAAAGTGAGCAGTTCTTC. This codes for CASSQGTSGGQSEQFF.

This clonotype appeared many times. J is TRBJ2-5 and V is TRBV11-1; D call uncertain. The V end lost 1 base, the J end lost 2 bases, and 14 bases lay between the germline ends. Looked up from germline, CDR1 is SGHAT and CDR2 is FQDESV (reference sequence). The CDR3 has 16 amino acids. The CDR3 protein is CASSLGLYGSQETQYF. CDR3 sequence (DNA): TGTGCCAGCAGCTTAGGTCTTTACGGGTCTCAAGAGACCCAGTACTTC.

This clonotype was seen repeatedly, ten times or more. The V and J genes are TRBV3-1 and TRBJ2-5; D is perhaps TRBD2 (6 bases). This CDR3 has 13 amino acids. V was shortened by 3 bases and J by 7 bases, with 12 bases between the two germline ends. Germline V CDR1 and CDR2: LGHDT, YNNKEL (reference sequence). This CDR3 is CASSHMTSGTQYF. CDR3 in DNA: TGTGCCAGCAGCCACATGACTAGTGGGACCCAGTACTTC.

This clonotype came up many times. The rearrangement joins TRBV7-2 to TRBJ2-3; D perhaps matches TRBD2 (6 bases). Germline V gives CDR1 SGHTA, CDR2 FQGNSA. This CDR3 is built from 15 residues. Trimming cost V 3 bases and J 1 base, with 11 bases left between them. CDR3 bases: TGTGCCAGCAGCTTGGAGGGGATGCGCACAGATACGCAGTATTTT. Its protein is CASSLEGMRTDTQYF.

In this sample, this clonotype turned up many times. The chain links TRBV6-1 to TRBJ1-2, with 8 bases that match TRBD1. The CDR3 sequence is 14 residues long. Germline CDR1 and CDR2: MNHNS and SASEGT. The V segment lost 4 bases and the J segment 4 bases; nucleotides outside the gene matches: 5. DNA for the CDR3: TGTGCCAGCAGTGGGTCCGGGACAGGCTATGGCTACACCTTC. Translation gives CASSGSGTGYGYTF.

Comment on this clonotype: A much larger clone differs by one base, so this may be a read error. The chain is built from TRBV7-9 and TRBJ1-2; D remains ambiguous. CDR1 SEHNR and CDR2 FQNEAQ come from the germline V gene (reference sequence). This CDR3 has 14 amino acids. The CDR3 region has the DNA TGTACCAGCAGCTTTCAAACAGTTAACTATGGCTACACCTTC. It yields the protein CTSSFQTVNYGYTF.

The table lists this clonotype with many counts. This rearrangement joins TRBV15 to TRBJ1-1, with D tentatively TRBD1 (5 bases). The V gene's germline CDR1 is LNHNV and CDR2 YYDKDF (reference sequence). This CDR3 contains 16 residues. V dropped 0 bases and J dropped 4 bases, with 15 bases sitting between them. This CDR3 is CATSRDRASVGTEAFF. The CDR3 coding sequence is TGTGCCACCAGCAGAGACAGGGCATCAGTAGGCACTGAAGCTTTCTTT.

This clonotype was observed at least ten times. The rearrangement uses TRBV11-2 and TRBJ2-1; TRBD1 agrees at 8 bases. V shed 6 bases, J shed 5 bases, and the junction held 0 bases outside the gene matches. Germline assignment: CDR1 SGHAT and CDR2 FQNNGV. The CDR3 runs to 12 residues. CDR3 loop: CASRGQDNEQFF. The CDR3 nucleotides are TGTGCCAGCAGGGGACAGGACAATGAGCAGTTCTTC.

There are many counts of this clonotype. V and J are TRBV7-2 and TRBJ2-4; 9 bases agree with TRBD1. CDR3 size: 14 residues. V gave up 7 bases and J gave up 6 bases; unmatched junction bases: 7. Per the germline V gene, CDR1 is SGHTA and CDR2 is FQGNSA. This CDR3 reads CASTWTGDINIQYF. Written as DNA, the CDR3 is TGTGCCAGCACCTGGACAGGGGATATAAACATTCAGTACTTC.

This clonotype has ten or more counts. The chain employs TRBV28 and TRBJ1-3; the D gene is possibly TRBD1 (6 bases). Trimming pared 5 bases from V and 7 bases from J, leaving 15 bases between. Germline values: CDR1 MDHEN, CDR2 SYDVKM. CDR3 size: 14 residues. CDR3 in DNA: TGTGCCAGCAGTGGGACATGGCTGGGGAACACCATATATTTT. Translating gives CASSGTWLGNTIYF. The variable domain in full, with the rest retrieved from reference TRBV28 and TRBJ1-3, is DVKVTQSSRYLVKRTGEKVFLECVQDMDHENMFWYRQDPGLGLRLIYFSYDVKMKEKGDIPEGYSVSREKKERFSLILESASTNQTSMYLCASSGTWLGNTIYFGEGSWLTVV.